This T cell receptor beta chain was recorded in a study of neoadjuvant nivolumab and ipilimumab in lung cancer. Concerning this clone itself: Its antigen is not known.

Profiling relied on immunoSEQ multiplex PCR, and the TCRdb table lists in-frame clones only, not all of them. Of 30,000 to 35,000 clones in the sample, under 95% were seen once. The germline V gene encodes CDR1 MNHEY and CDR2 SMNVEV (reference sequence). V lost 1 base and J lost 0, with 7 bases in between. CDR3 length: 15 amino acids. Study-level results: From pretherapy to surgery, tumor richness and clonality rose with dual therapy. Compared with tumor-adjacent uninvolved lung, resected tumors showed greater richness and clonality.

The gene calls are TRBV27 and TRBJ1-5; D call uncertain. This specimen consisted of peripheral blood, obtained after neoadjuvant nivolumab, alone or with ipilimumab, at or shortly before surgery. This sequence was found in an adult with non-small cell lung cancer. CDR3 in DNA: TGTGCCAGCAGTTTATACGGGAATAGCAATCAGCCCCAGCATTTT. It encodes CASSLYGNSNQPQHF.